Listed below are T cell receptor beta chains from one sample, sequenced in a study of cytomegalovirus exposure and HLA in healthy donors. The assay was immunoSEQ multiplex PCR, and TCRdb's table has in-frame clones only and misses some. The sample yields approximately 190,000 clones, roughly 80% seen once. The sequencing sample was made of PBMCs. The receptors stem from a man between 35 and 55 years old in good health and CMV-seropositive. The CDR3 runs from the conserved cysteine through the conserved F or W. D genes are given only for firm matches. Part of the rows lack a size; the others show once, few, many or a class for expanded clones.

>TRBD2|.|TRBJ2-7|TRBV2
TGTGCCAGTCGACCCCATAGCGGGGGAACCTACGAGCAGTACTTC
CASRPHSGGTYEQYF
>TRBD2|.|TRBJ2-1|TRBV28
TGTGCCAGCACTTTAGCGGGGGGGAATGAGCAGTTCTTC
CASTLAGGNEQFF
>TRBD1|.|TRBJ2-1|TRBV7-2
TGTGCCAGCAGCGGACAGGGTGGGTTGGGTGAGCAGTTCTTC
CASSGQGGLGEQFF
>.|few|TRBJ1-1|TRBV5-1
TGCGCCAGCAGCTTCGGTACAGGGAAAGCTTTCTTT
CASSFGTGKAFF
>.|.|TRBJ2-2|TRBV15
TGTGCCACCAGCAGACGGCTCGGGACAAGCACCGGGGAGCTGTTTTTT
CATSRRLGTSTGELFF
>.|.|TRBJ2-1|TRBV6-8
TGTGCCAGCAGTTACTCGATGAGGCCCTACTCCTACAATGAGCAGTTCTTC
CASSYSMRPYSYNEQFF
>.|.|TRBJ1-1|TRBV13
TGTGCCAGCAGCTTAGAACAGGCCTCTAAAGCTTTCTTT
CASSLEQASKAFF
>TRBD2|few|TRBJ2-1|TRBV4-1
TGCGCCAGCAGCCAAGGGCTAGCGGGGGGCGAGCAGTTCTTC
CASSQGLAGGEQFF
>.|.|TRBJ1-3|TRBV4-3
TGCGCCAGCAGCCAAGCTAGACCCCAGTCTGGAAACACCATATATTTT
CASSQARPQSGNTIYF
>.|.|TRBJ2-3|TRBV7-2
TGTGCCAGCAGAAAACAGGGTTCTAGCACAGATACGCAGTATTTT
CASRKQGSSTDTQYF
>TRBD1|medium-sized|TRBJ1-6|TRBV5-1
TGCGCCAGCAGCTTGGGGGACAGGAGGGATTCACCCCTCCACTTT
CASSLGDRRDSPLHF
>.|once|TRBJ1-6|TRBV10-2
TGCGCCAGCAGTGTGGGGAGCTCCTATAATTCACCCCTCCACTTT
CASSVGSSYNSPLHF
>TRBD2|.|TRBJ2-3|TRBV5-4
TGTGCCAGCAGCGACCCTAGCGGGGGGGTGTCAGATACGCAGTATTTT
CASSDPSGGVSDTQYF
>TRBD1|few|TRBJ1-2|TRBV4-1
TGCGCCAGCAGCCGACCTGGGACAGACTATGGCTACACCTTC
CASSRPGTDYGYTF
>.|.|TRBJ2-3|TRBV27
TGTGCCAGCAGCGACTTTTCTAGCACAGATACGCAGTATTTT
CASSDFSSTDTQYF
>.|.|TRBJ1-5|TRBV21-1
TGTGCCAGCAGCACCCCCTCGGGGACAGTTCATCAGCCCCAGCATTTT
CASSTPSGTVHQPQHF
>.|few|TRBJ2-2|TRBV6-4
TGTGCCAGCAGTGAGGGGGAGGCCGGGGAGCTGTTTTTT
CASSEGEAGELFF
>TRBD1|few|TRBJ2-2|TRBV6-4
TGTGCCAGCAGTGACGGGACAGACACCGGGGAGCTGTTTTTT
CASSDGTDTGELFF
>.|.|TRBJ1-5|TRBV25-1
TGTGCCAGCAGTGAAGGGAGCCAGCCCCAGCATTTT
CASSEGSQPQHF
>.|.|TRBJ2-7|TRBV28
TGTGCCAGCAGTTTAGGGCAGACCTTCTACGAGCAGTACTTC
CASSLGQTFYEQYF
>.|.|TRBJ1-5|TRBV6-1
TGTGCCAGCACAAGCACACTACAGCCCCAGCATTTT
CASTSTLQPQHF
>TRBD1|.|TRBJ2-1|TRBV19
TGTGCCAGTAGTACGACAGGGGTTGAACAGTTCTTC
CASSTTGVEQFF
>.|.|TRBJ1-3|TRBV7-3
TGTGCCAGCAGCTTAAACGGGGTTGTTTCTGGAAACACCATATATTTT
CASSLNGVVSGNTIYF
>.|.|TRBJ2-3|TRBV27
TGTGCCAGCGGGCTCTTAAACACAGATACGCAGTATTTT
CASGLLNTDTQYF
>TRBD1|.|TRBJ2-3|TRBV14
TGTGCCAGCAGCTCTCGACAGGGGCGATTAGATACGCAGTATTTT
CASSSRQGRLDTQYF
>.|.|TRBJ2-7|TRBV7-9
TGTGCCAGCAGCTTGGAGGGTTTCTACGAGCAGTACTTC
CASSLEGFYEQYF
>.|.|TRBJ2-4|TRBV19
TGTGCCACTAAACAGGGGCGGGACAAAAACATTCAGTACTTC
CATKQGRDKNIQYF
>TRBD1|few|TRBJ1-4|TRBV7-9
TGTTCCAGCGGACAGGGAGGGGAAAAACTGTTTTTT
CSSGQGGEKLFF
>.|.|TRBJ2-3|TRBV7-9
TGTGCCAGCAGCTTTAGTAACAGGGACCCCACAGATACGCAGTATTTT
CASSFSNRDPTDTQYF
>.|.|TRBJ2-1|TRBV28
TGTGCCAGCAGTCAGGTCCCGTTTGAGCAGTTCTTC
CASSQVPFEQFF
>.|once|TRBJ1-1|TRBV6-5
TGTGCCAGCAGAGAACAGAGGAACACTGAAGCTTTCTTT
CASREQRNTEAFF
>TRBD2|.|TRBJ2-7|TRBV28
TGTGCCAGCAGTCCCCCAACCATGACTCGGGGCCGGACTAGCGGTTTTATGTACGAGCAGTACTTC
CASSPPTMTRGRTSGFMYEQYF
>TRBD1|.|TRBJ1-5|TRBV6-7
TGTGCCAGCAGGCTGACAGGGCGCAATCAGCCCCAGCATTTT
CASRLTGRNQPQHF
>.|.|TRBJ2-7|TRBV4-1
TGCGCCAGCAGCCAAGAACAGGCTTACGAGCAGTACTTC
CASSQEQAYEQYF
>.|.|TRBJ2-7|TRBV19
TGTGCCAGTAGTATAGGCGGTTACGAGCAGTACTTC
CASSIGGYEQYF
>TRBD1|.|TRBJ2-3|TRBV7-9
TGTGCCAGCATGGACAGGGTAAGAGGCACAGATACGCAGTATTTT
CASMDRVRGTDTQYF
>TRBD2|.|TRBJ2-7|TRBV7-2
TGTGCCAGCAGCTTATCGGGGGGGAGCGGGGGACTTTACGAGCAGTACTTC
CASSLSGGSGGLYEQYF
>TRBD2|many|TRBJ2-1|TRBV6-6
TGTGCCAGCAGTGGGGGAACGGGGGGTGAGCAGTTCTTC
CASSGGTGGEQFF
>.|.|TRBJ1-4|TRBV7-9
TGTGCCAGCAGCTTAGGAGGAGACCGAAATGAAAAACTGTTTTTT
CASSLGGDRNEKLFF
>TRBD1|few|TRBJ1-2|TRBV28
TGTGCCAGCAGTTCGAACAGGGGGCTGGCGACCTTTAACTATGGCTACACCTTC
CASSSNRGLATFNYGYTF
>.|.|TRBJ1-1|TRBV9
TGTGCCAGTGGGGAAGGGGCCTACACTGAAGCTTTCTTT
CASGEGAYTEAFF
>TRBD1|.|TRBJ2-4|TRBV28
TGTGCCAGCAGTCCGCAGGGGGCCGGTGAAGCCAAAAACATTCAGTACTTC
CASSPQGAGEAKNIQYF
>.|.|TRBJ1-6|TRBV7-9
TGTGCCAGCAGCTTAGGGGCCCGGGGTGATTCACCCCTCCACTTT
CASSLGARGDSPLHF
>TRBD1|once|TRBJ1-1|TRBV28
TGTGCCAGCAGTGACAGGGGGAACACTGAAGTTTTCTTT
CASSDRGNTEVFF
>.|once|TRBJ2-5|TRBV28
TGTGCCAGCAGTTTAAACAGCCAAGAGACCCAGTACTTC
CASSLNSQETQYF
>TRBD1|.|TRBJ2-2|TRBV28
TGTGCCAGCAGTTTCCCGGGACAGGGGATGCGGGTCGGGGAGCTGTTTTTT
CASSFPGQGMRVGELFF
>TRBD2|.|TRBJ2-2|TRBV7-6
TGTGCCAGCAGCTTATCCCCGACTAGCGGGGGCGGGGAGCTGTTTTTT
CASSLSPTSGGGELFF
>TRBD1|few|TRBJ1-2|TRBV13
TGTGCCAGCAGCGTAGACAGGGGGACGACACTCCGCTATGGCTACACCTTC
CASSVDRGTTLRYGYTF
>.|once|TRBJ1-6|TRBV9
TGTGCCAGCAGCGTAGATCTACAGCTGAATTCACCCCTCCACTTT
CASSVDLQLNSPLHF
>.|.|TRBJ2-3|TRBV6-6
TGTGCCAGCAGGAGGACAGCCGACACAGATACGCAGTATTTT
CASRRTADTDTQYF
>TRBD2|few|TRBJ2-3|TRBV5-1
TGCGCCAGCAGCTTTAGCGGGGGCACAGATACGCAGTATTTT
CASSFSGGTDTQYF
>TRBD1|.|TRBJ2-3|TRBV4-3
TGCGCCAGCAGCCAAGACCCCGTACAGGGGTTGGGAGATACGCAGTATTTT
CASSQDPVQGLGDTQYF